There are a few counts of the clone carrying this TCR beta chain. The antigen is undetermined. This sample was taken from a study of cytomegalovirus exposure and HLA in healthy donors. Whole-study findings and limits: Reportedly, HLA-A and HLA-B alleles of most subjects were accurately predicted from TCR beta.

The germline CDR1 and CDR2 sequences are LNHDA and SQIVND (reference sequence). The ends were cut back, 7 bases at V and 0 bases at J, with 8 bases in the middle. The CDR3 extends over 13 amino acids. The PCR was carried out with 60 Vbeta primers and 13 Jbeta primers. Clones were read by immunoSEQ multiplex PCR, and TCRdb kept only the in-frame ones, dropping some. This sample has fewer than 200,000 clones, with less than 80% found just once. Input material: PBMCs. The origin of this receptor is a female donor in good health and CMV-seronegative. This chain uses TRBV19 with TRBJ2-3; D is undetermined. DNA for the CDR3: TGTGCCAGTAAATGGGCTAGCACAGATACGCAGTATTTT. The encoded protein is CASKWASTDTQYF. Combining the CDR3 with reference TRBV19 and TRBJ2-3 gives the whole variable domain DGGITQSPKYLFRKEGQNVTLSCEQNLNHDAMYWYRQDPGQGLRLIYYSQIVNDFQKGDIAEGYSVSREKKESFPLTVTSAQKNPTAFYLCASKWASTDTQYFGPGTRLTVL.